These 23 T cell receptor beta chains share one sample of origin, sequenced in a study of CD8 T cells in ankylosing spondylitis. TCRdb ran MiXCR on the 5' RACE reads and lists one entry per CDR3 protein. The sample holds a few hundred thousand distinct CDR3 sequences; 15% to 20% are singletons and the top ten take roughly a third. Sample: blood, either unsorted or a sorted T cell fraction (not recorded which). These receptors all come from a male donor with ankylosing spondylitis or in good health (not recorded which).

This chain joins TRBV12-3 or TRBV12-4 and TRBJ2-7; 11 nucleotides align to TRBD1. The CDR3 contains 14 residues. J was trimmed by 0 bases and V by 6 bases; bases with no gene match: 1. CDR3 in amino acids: CASRGTGGSYEQYF. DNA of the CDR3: TGTGCCAGCAGGGGGACAGGGGGCTCCTACGAGCAGTACTTC.

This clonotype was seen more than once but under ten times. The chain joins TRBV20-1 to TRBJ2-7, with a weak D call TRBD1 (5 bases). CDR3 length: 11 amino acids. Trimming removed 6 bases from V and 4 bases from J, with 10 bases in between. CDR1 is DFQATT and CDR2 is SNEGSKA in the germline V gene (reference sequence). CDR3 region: CSATRQYEQYF. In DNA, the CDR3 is TGCAGTGCAACTCGACAGTACGAGCAGTACTTC.

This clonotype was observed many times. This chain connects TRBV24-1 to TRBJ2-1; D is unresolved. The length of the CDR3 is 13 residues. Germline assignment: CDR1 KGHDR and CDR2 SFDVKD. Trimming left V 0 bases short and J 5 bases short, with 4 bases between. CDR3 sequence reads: CATSDLHHNEQFF. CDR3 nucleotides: TGTGCCACCAGTGATTTGCACCACAATGAGCAGTTCTTC.

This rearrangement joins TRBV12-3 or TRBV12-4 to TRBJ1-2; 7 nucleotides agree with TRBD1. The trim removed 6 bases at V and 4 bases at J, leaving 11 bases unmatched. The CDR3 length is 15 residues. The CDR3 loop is CASRGGDRASYGYTF. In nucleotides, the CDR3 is TGTGCCAGCAGGGGGGGGGACAGAGCCTCCTATGGCTACACCTTC.

CDR3 nucleotide sequence: TGTGCCAGCAGCTTCAGTACCAAAAACATTCAGTACTTC. Translating it yields CASSFSTKNIQYF. The chain recombines TRBV5-6 with TRBJ2-4; D is undetermined. The CDR3 contains 13 residues. The V gene lost 2 bases and the J gene lost 2 bases, with 5 bases spanning the gap. The V gene's germline CDR1 is SGHDT and CDR2 YYEEEE.

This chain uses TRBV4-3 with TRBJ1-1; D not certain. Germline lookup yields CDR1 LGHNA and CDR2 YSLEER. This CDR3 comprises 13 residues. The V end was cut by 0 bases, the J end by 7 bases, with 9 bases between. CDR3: CASSQDTAGEAFF. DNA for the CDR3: TGCGCCAGCAGCCAAGATACGGCAGGTGAAGCTTTCTTT.

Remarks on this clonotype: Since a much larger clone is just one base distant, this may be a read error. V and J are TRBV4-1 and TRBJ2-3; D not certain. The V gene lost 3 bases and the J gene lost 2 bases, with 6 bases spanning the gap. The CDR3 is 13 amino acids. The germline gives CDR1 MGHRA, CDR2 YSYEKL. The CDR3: CASSQRHTDTQYF. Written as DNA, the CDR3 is TGCGCCAGCAGCCAGAGGCACACAGATACGCAGTATTTT.

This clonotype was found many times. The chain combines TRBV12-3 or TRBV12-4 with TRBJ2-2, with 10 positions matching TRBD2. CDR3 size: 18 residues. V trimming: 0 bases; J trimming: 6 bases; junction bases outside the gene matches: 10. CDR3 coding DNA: TGTGCCAGCAGTTTAGCTTTGGGAGCTAGCGGGAGTTCCGGGGAGCTGTTTTTT. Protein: CASSLALGASGSSGELFF.

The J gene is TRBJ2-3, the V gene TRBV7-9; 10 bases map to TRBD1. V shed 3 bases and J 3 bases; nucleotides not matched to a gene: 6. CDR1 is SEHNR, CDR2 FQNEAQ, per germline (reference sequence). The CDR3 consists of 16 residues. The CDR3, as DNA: TGTGCCAGCAGCTTCCTCGGGGGACAGGGGACAGATACGCAGTATTTT. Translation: CASSFLGGQGTDTQYF. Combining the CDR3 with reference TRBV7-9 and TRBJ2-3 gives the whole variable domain DTGVSQNPRHKITKRGQNVTFRCDPISEHNRLYWYRQTLGQGPEFLTYFQNEAQLEKSRLLSDRFSAERPKGSFSTLEIQRTEQGDSAMYLCASSFLGGQGTDTQYFGPGTRLTVL.

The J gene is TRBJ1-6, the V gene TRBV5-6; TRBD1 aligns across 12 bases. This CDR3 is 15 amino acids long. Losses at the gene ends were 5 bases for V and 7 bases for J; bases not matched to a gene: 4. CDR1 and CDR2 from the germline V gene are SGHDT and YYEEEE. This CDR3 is CASRGTGGANSPLHF. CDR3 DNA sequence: TGTGCCAGCAGAGGGACAGGGGGCGCGAATTCACCCCTCCACTTT. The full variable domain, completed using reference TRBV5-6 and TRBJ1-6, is DAGVTQSPTHLIKTRGQQVTLRCSPKSGHDTVSWYQQALGQGPQFIFQYYEEEERQRGNFPDRFSGHQFPNYSSELNVNALLLGDSALYLCASRGTGGANSPLHFGNGTRLTVT.

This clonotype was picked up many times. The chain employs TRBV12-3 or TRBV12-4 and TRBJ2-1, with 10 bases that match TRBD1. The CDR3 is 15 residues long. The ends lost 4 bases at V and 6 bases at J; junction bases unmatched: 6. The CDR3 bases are TGTGCCAGCAGTTCGCCGGGACAGGGGTTCAATGAGCAGTTCTTC. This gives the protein CASSSPGQGFNEQFF.

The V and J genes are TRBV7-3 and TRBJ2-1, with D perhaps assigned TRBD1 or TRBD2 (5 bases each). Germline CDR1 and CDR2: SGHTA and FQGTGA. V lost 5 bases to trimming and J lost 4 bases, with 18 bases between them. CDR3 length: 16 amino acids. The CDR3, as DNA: TGTGCCAGCAGCCCGTTTGGGGACGAGGGGTACAATGAGCAGTTCTTC. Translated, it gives CASSPFGDEGYNEQFF.

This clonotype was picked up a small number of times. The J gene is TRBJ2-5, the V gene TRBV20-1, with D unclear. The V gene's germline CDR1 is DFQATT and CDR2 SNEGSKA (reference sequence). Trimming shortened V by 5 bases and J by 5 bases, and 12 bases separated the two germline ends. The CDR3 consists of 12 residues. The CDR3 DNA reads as TGCAGTGCTCGAACACCCCAGGAGACCCAGTACTTC. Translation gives CSARTPQETQYF.

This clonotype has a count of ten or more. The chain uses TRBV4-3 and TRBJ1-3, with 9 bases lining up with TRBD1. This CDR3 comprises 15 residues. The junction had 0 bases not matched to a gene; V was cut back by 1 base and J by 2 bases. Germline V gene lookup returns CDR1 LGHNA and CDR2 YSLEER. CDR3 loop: CASSQGTGAGNTIYF. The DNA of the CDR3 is TGCGCCAGCAGCCAAGGGACAGGGGCTGGAAACACCATATATTTT.

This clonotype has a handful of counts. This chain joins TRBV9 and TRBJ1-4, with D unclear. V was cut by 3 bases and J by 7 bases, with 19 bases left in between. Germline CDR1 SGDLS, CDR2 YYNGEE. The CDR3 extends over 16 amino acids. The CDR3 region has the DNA TGTGCCAGCAGCGCCGGGCGGGGAGGGCTTGGTGAAAAACTGTTTTTT. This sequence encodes CASSAGRGGLGEKLFF.

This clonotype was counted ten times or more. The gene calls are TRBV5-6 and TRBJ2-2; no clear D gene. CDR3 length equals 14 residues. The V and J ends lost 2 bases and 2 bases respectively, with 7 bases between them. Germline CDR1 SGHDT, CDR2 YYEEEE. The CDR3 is CASSFDPNTGELFF. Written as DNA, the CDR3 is TGTGCCAGCAGCTTCGACCCAAACACCGGGGAGCTGTTTTTT.

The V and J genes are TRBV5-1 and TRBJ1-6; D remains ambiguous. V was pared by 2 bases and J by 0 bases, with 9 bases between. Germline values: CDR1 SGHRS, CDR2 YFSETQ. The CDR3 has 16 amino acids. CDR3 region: CASSFSQRSYNSPLHF. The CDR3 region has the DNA TGCGCCAGCAGCTTTTCTCAGCGCTCCTATAATTCACCCCTCCACTTT.

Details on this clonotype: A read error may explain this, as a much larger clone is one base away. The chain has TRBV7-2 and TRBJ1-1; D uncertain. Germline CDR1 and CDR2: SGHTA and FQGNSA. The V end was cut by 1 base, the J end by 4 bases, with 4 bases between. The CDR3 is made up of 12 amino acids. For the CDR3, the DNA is TGTGCCAGCAGCTTAGTCAGCACTGAAGCTTTCTTT. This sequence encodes CASSLVSTEAFF.

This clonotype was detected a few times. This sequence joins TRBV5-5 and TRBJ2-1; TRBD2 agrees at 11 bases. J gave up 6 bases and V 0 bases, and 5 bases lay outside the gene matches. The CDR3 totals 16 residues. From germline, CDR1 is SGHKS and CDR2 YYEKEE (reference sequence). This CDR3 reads CASSLVTSGSPNEQFF. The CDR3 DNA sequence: TGTGCCAGCAGCTTGGTCACTAGCGGGAGTCCCAATGAGCAGTTCTTC.

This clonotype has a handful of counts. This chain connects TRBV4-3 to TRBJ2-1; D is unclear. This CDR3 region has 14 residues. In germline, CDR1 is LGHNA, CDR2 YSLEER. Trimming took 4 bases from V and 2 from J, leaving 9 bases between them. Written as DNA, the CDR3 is TGCGCCAGCAGCCCCGTTAACGCCTACAATGAGCAGTTCTTC. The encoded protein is CASSPVNAYNEQFF.

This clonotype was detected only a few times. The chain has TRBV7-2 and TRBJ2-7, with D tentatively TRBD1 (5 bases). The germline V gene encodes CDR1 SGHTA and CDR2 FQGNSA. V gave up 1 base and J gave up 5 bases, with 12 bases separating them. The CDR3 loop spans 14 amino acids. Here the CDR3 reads CASSLVPGSNEQYF. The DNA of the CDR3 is TGTGCCAGCAGCTTAGTACCAGGGTCCAACGAGCAGTACTTC.

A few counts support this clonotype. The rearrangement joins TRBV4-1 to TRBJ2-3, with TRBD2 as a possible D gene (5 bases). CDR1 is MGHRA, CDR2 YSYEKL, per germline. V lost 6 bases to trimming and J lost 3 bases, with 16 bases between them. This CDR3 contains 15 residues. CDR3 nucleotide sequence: TGCGCCAGCAGTTTCAGCTCCACGGGAACAGATACGCAGTATTTT. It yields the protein CASSFSSTGTDTQYF.

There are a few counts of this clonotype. The DNA for the CDR3 is TGTGCCAGCAGCTTGGGAGACCAGCCAGATGAGCAGTTCTTC. Its protein is CASSLGDQPDEQFF. The chain links TRBV5-4 to TRBJ2-1, with D unresolved. The CDR3 has 14 residues. The germline gives CDR1 SGHNT, CDR2 YYREEE (reference sequence). Trimming left V 0 bases short and J 8 bases short, with 12 bases between.